Listed below are T cell receptor beta chains from one sample, sequenced in a study of blood T cell repertoires in COVID-19. The data were produced by immunoSEQ multiplex PCR, yet TCRdb's version contains in-frame clones alone and is incomplete. This table holds about 140,000 clones, 88% found once. Sequences were obtained from peripheral blood. These receptors originate from a woman aged 45-60 years with acute or convalescent COVID-19. Each CDR3 is given with its conserved first and last residue. The order of the fields is V gene, clone size, D gene, J gene, CDR3 DNA, CDR3 protein. The D gene is left open where the match is weak. Not every row has a clone size; where given, it reads once, few, many or a size class.

TRBV7-9	.	.	TRBJ1-3	TGTGCCAGCAGCTTAGGGGAGGTAAACACCATATATTTT	CASSLGEVNTIYF
TRBV7-3	.	TRBD2	TRBJ2-3	TGTGCCAGCAGCTTTGGAGTTAGCGGGGGATGGTCAGATACGCAGTATTTT	CASSFGVSGGWSDTQYF
TRBV5-5	.	TRBD1	TRBJ2-7	TGTGCCAGCAGCTTCCTTACGGGACAGGTCTACGAGCAGTACTTC	CASSFLTGQVYEQYF
TRBV7-8	once	TRBD1	TRBJ1-6	TGTGCCAGCAGCCCCCGGGACAGGGTGAATTCACCCCTCCACTTT	CASSPRDRVNSPLHF
TRBV5-1	.	.	TRBJ1-1	TGCGCCAGCAGCTTGGCCCATATGACAGACATGGGGACTGAAGCTTTCTTT	CASSLAHMTDMGTEAFF
TRBV2	.	.	TRBJ1-5	TGTGCCACCGCGGGGCAGAGAAATCAGCCCCAGCATTTT	CATAGQRNQPQHF
TRBV5-4	.	TRBD2	TRBJ2-1	TGTGCCAGCAGCGAGACTAGCGGGTCTTACAATGAGCAGTTCTTC	CASSETSGSYNEQFF
TRBV5-1	once	TRBD2	TRBJ2-7	TGCGCCAGCAGCTATGGGACTAGCGGGAGTAGGTCCTACGAGCAGTACTTC	CASSYGTSGSRSYEQYF
TRBV18	.	TRBD1	TRBJ1-1	TGTGCCAGCTCACCTACCCGGGACAGGGGACCCAACACTGAAGCTTTCTTT	CASSPTRDRGPNTEAFF
TRBV11-1	once	TRBD2	TRBJ2-7	TGTGCCAGCAGCTTAGGGACTAGCGACGTCTACGAGCAGTACTTC	CASSLGTSDVYEQYF
TRBV18	.	TRBD1	TRBJ1-1	TGTGCCAGCGGAGCGGACAGGGGCACTGAAGCTTTCTTT	CASGADRGTEAFF
TRBV6-5	.	.	TRBJ2-7	TGTGCCAGCAGCCTATCGGGGTCTTACGAGCAGTACTTC	CASSLSGSYEQYF
TRBV6-1	.	.	TRBJ2-2	TGTGCCAGCAGTGAAGGGGGCAGGGAGCTGTTTTTT	CASSEGGRELFF
TRBV27	few	.	TRBJ2-1	TGTGCCAGCAGTCACCGGGACTACAATGAGCAGTTCTTC	CASSHRDYNEQFF
TRBV29-1	.	TRBD2	TRBJ2-3	TGCAGCGTTGACCTAGCGGGAGGGTCTATAAGCACAGATACGCAGTATTTT	CSVDLAGGSISTDTQYF
TRBV6-5	few	.	TRBJ2-3	TGTGCCAGCAGCAAAGACTCGCCCTGGGATACGCAGTATTTT	CASSKDSPWDTQYF
TRBV19	.	.	TRBJ1-5	TGTGCCACCAGAGACTTTAACCAGCCCCAGCATTTT	CATRDFNQPQHF
TRBV27	few	.	TRBJ2-7	TGTGCCAGCAGTTTATCGTGGGGGGACTTCTACGAGCAGTACTTC	CASSLSWGDFYEQYF
TRBV18	once	.	TRBJ1-1	TGTGCCAGCTCACCTGAACAGGGAAGGCGGACTGAAGCTTTCTTT	CASSPEQGRRTEAFF
TRBV27	.	TRBD2	TRBJ2-3	TGTGCCGCTTGGACTAGCGGAAGTAGCACAGATACGCAGTATTTT	CAAWTSGSSTDTQYF